A single sample gave rise to the 27 T cell receptor beta chains below, sequenced in a study of T-cell reconstitution after alpha-beta-depleted transplantation in children. The authors prepared the TCRbeta library with unique molecular identifiers. One entry per CDR3 protein results from TCRdb running MiXCR on the PCR reads. The table has under 400,000 distinct CDR3 sequences, around 25% seen once. Sequencing used PBMCs, mostly from graft donor cells, obtained 180 days after TCRalphabeta/CD19-depleted stem cell transplant. Every receptor here comes from a male patient aged 10 to 17 who had a stem cell transplant for acute lymphoblastic leukemia, so the T cells may come from the graft donor.

This clonotype has just a few counts. This rearrangement joins TRBV5-6 to TRBJ2-1, with no clear D. CDR3 length: 11 residues. The germline gives CDR1 SGHDT, CDR2 YYEEEE. Trimming took off 2 bases at V and 7 bases at J, with 4 bases between the two ends. CDR3: CASSFRNEQFF. The CDR3 nucleotides read TGTGCCAGCAGCTTTCGGAATGAGCAGTTCTTC.

This clonotype was observed a few times. V and J are TRBV15 and TRBJ2-6; D gene ambiguous. CDR1 LNHNV and CDR2 YYDKDF come from the germline V gene (reference sequence). V was pared by 0 bases and J by 0 bases, with 6 bases between. CDR3 size: 16 residues. Here the CDR3 DNA reads TGTGCCACCAGCAGAGATAGGGACTCTGGGGCCAACGTCCTGACTTTC. This gives the protein CATSRDRDSGANVLTF.

This chain connects TRBV20-1 to TRBJ2-7, with TRBD1 identical over 7 bases. Losses at the gene ends were 0 bases for V and 0 bases for J; bases not matched to a gene: 14. This CDR3 has 18 amino acids. Germline CDR1 and CDR2: DFQATT and SNEGSKA (reference sequence). CDR3 sequence: CSARDPNRRQGSSYEQYF. CDR3 DNA: TGCAGTGCTAGAGACCCGAATCGTCGACAGGGTAGCTCCTACGAGCAGTACTTC.

The chain uses TRBV4-1 and TRBJ2-7; 11 bases fit TRBD2. Looked up from germline, CDR1 is MGHRA and CDR2 is YSYEKL. Germline trimming cut 3 bases from V and 2 bases from J; bases unmatched to any gene: 6. The CDR3 extends over 16 amino acids. The CDR3: CASSHPQTSGTYEQYF. The CDR3 DNA reads TGCGCCAGCAGCCACCCTCAGACTAGCGGGACCTACGAGCAGTACTTC.

The genes are TRBV27 and TRBJ2-2; 15 nucleotides match TRBD2. V lost 5 bases, J lost 6 bases, and 10 bases stayed unmatched. The CDR3 spans 18 residues. Germline loops: CDR1 MNHEY, CDR2 SMNVEV (reference sequence). The CDR3 coding sequence is TGTGCCAGCAGTCGATGGACTAGCGGGAGGGCCATATCCGGGGAGCTGTTTTTT. Protein sequence: CASSRWTSGRAISGELFF.

The sample holds a few counts of this clonotype. The rearrangement joins TRBV24-1 to TRBJ2-2; TRBD2 matches at 10 bases. Germline CDR1 KGHDR, CDR2 SFDVKD. V shed 3 bases and J 2 bases; nucleotides not matched to a gene: 5. The CDR3 length is 17 residues. CDR3 in DNA: TGTGCCACCAGTGATCCCCCACTAGCGGGAAACACCGGGGAGCTGTTTTTT. Its protein product is CATSDPPLAGNTGELFF.

This clonotype turned up a few times. The chain uses TRBV25-1 and TRBJ2-5; TRBD2 is a possible D gene (6 bases). The CDR3 is made up of 16 amino acids. Germline V CDR1 and CDR2: MGHDK, SYGVNS. The V gene lost 0 bases and the J gene lost 5 bases, with 16 bases spanning the gap. CDR3: CASSEYLPGSGETQYF. The CDR3 nucleotides are TGTGCCAGCAGTGAATACCTTCCGGGTAGCGGTGAGACCCAGTACTTC.

Of note for this clonotype: The junction differs from germline at one of its ends, possibly a read error. The rearrangement joins TRBV5-1 to TRBJ2-7, with D unclear. Germline V gene sequence: CDR1 SGHRS, CDR2 YFSETQ. This CDR3 has 14 amino acids. In DNA, the CDR3 is TGCGCCAGCAGCTTTGCGCTGACATTACGCGAGCAGTGCTTC. Translating it yields CASSFALTLREQCF.

This chain links TRBV5-1 with TRBJ2-3; 8 bases are a match to TRBD2. This CDR3 is built from 17 residues. The germline V gene has CDR1 SGHRS and CDR2 YFSETQ. Trimming at V came to 0 bases and at J to 2 bases, leaving 8 bases not matched to a gene. The CDR3 spells CASSLEVGGRTTDTQYF. The CDR3 region has the DNA TGCGCCAGCAGCTTGGAAGTAGGCGGGAGGACCACAGATACGCAGTATTTT.

The V call is TRBV10-3, the J call TRBJ1-2, with 7 bases matching TRBD1. The CDR3 has 15 amino acids. The J segment lost 3 bases and the V segment lost 1 base, leaving 5 bases of the junction unmatched. Germline assignment: CDR1 ENHRY and CDR2 SYGVKD. The CDR3 nucleotides are TGTGCCATCAGTGAGTTGACAGGGAGGGACTATGGCTACACCTTC. Translated, it gives CAISELTGRDYGYTF.

This sequence joins TRBV2 and TRBJ2-5; 12 bases are a match to TRBD2. V was clipped by 1 base and J by 1 base; unmatched bases: 4. Germline V lookup: CDR1 SNHLY, CDR2 FYNNEI. The CDR3 has 17 amino acids. The CDR3 DNA follows: TGTGCCAGCAGTGAAGGGGTACTAGCGGGAGGCCAAGAGACCCAGTACTTC. This translates into CASSEGVLAGGQETQYF.

This clonotype was detected a few times. The chain couples TRBV5-1 to TRBJ2-5, with D unclear. Germline V gives CDR1 SGHRS, CDR2 YFSETQ. The CDR3 totals 16 residues. Trimming cost V 4 bases and J 3 bases, with 19 bases left between them. In DNA, the CDR3 is TGCGCCAGCAGCCTCACGGACGGAAATTTCGAAGAGACCCAGTACTTC. It specifies CASSLTDGNFEETQYF. Complete variable domain (other parts from reference TRBV5-1 and TRBJ2-5): KAGVTQTPRYLIKTRGQQVTLSCSPISGHRSVSWYQQTPGQGLQFLFEYFSETQRNKGNFPGRFSGRQFSNSRSEMNVSTLELGDSALYLCASSLTDGNFEETQYFGPGTRLLVL.

This clonotype was seen a handful of times. V and J are TRBV20-1 and TRBJ2-1, with 12 positions matching TRBD2. The CDR3 runs 17 residues. CDR1 is DFQATT and CDR2 is SNEGSKA in the germline V gene (reference sequence). V trimming: 0 bases; J trimming: 9 bases; junction bases outside the gene matches: 12. The CDR3 coding sequence is TGCAGTGCTAGAGATCTTACTAGCGGGGGGCCTGTCTGTGAGCAGTTCTTC. This encodes CSARDLTSGGPVCEQFF.

The chain joins TRBV7-8 to TRBJ1-1, with TRBD1 matching over 8 bases. Germline CDR1 reads SGHVS; CDR2 reads FQNEAQ. This CDR3 has 14 amino acids. Trimming at V came to 3 bases and at J to 4 bases, leaving 4 bases not matched to a gene. The CDR3 DNA reads as TGTGCCAGCAGCTTTGGAACAGGGGGCACTGAAGCTTTCTTT. Its translation: CASSFGTGGTEAFF.

This chain connects TRBV5-1 to TRBJ2-4; D unclear. CDR1 and CDR2 from the germline V gene are SGHRS and YFSETQ. CDR3 size: 13 residues. V lost 0 bases, J lost 8 bases, and 9 bases lay in between. CDR3 sequence reads: CASSLDSLDIQYF. CDR3 DNA: TGCGCCAGCAGCTTGGATTCCCTGGACATTCAGTACTTC.

This chain connects TRBV4-1 to TRBJ2-5, with 7 positions matching TRBD2. This CDR3 comprises 17 residues. Trimming removed 1 base from V and 3 bases from J; junction bases left unmatched: 11. Germline V gene sequence: CDR1 MGHRA, CDR2 YSYEKL. The CDR3 is CASSQGVFGREKETQYF. The DNA for the CDR3 is TGCGCCAGCAGCCAAGGGGTTTTCGGGCGGGAGAAAGAGACCCAGTACTTC.

This clonotype was picked up a small number of times. V is TRBV4-1 and J is TRBJ2-5; 7 positions agree with TRBD2. CDR1 MGHRA and CDR2 YSYEKL come from the germline V gene. This CDR3 is 18 amino acids long. The ends lost 0 bases at V and 4 bases at J; junction bases unmatched: 14. The CDR3 loop is CASSQEERAGSGGETQYF. The CDR3 nucleotides are TGCGCCAGCAGCCAAGAAGAAAGGGCTGGTTCGGGGGGAGAGACCCAGTACTTC.

This clonotype was seen more than once but under ten times. This sequence joins TRBV21-1 and TRBJ2-3. TRBV21-1 is recorded as a pseudogene. The CDR3 consists of 16 residues. CDR3 in amino acids: CASSKGRTMGTDTQYF. The CDR3 DNA follows: TGTGCCAGCAGCAAGGGTAGGACGATGGGCACAGATACGCAGTATTTT.

J is TRBJ2-3 and V is TRBV12-3 or TRBV12-4; the D gene is possibly TRBD2 (5 bases). With 4 bases removed from V and 6 bases from J, the gap between germline ends came to 11 bases. The CDR3 is 13 residues long. The CDR3 DNA follows: TGTGCCAGCAGTTGGGCTAGCCCCGATACGCAGTATTTT. Its protein is CASSWASPDTQYF.

The J gene is TRBJ2-1, the V gene TRBV6-1, with D hard to call. This CDR3 region has 14 residues. Trimming pared 8 bases from V and 3 bases from J, leaving 14 bases between. The germline V gene has CDR1 MNHNS and CDR2 SASEGT. CDR3 sequence (DNA): TGTGCCAGCGCTACGTCTAGAGGCTACAATGAGCAGTTCTTC. Amino acid sequence: CASATSRGYNEQFF.

The chain has TRBV28 and TRBJ2-3, with TRBD2 matching over 7 bases. The length of the CDR3 is 16 residues. V was pared by 4 bases and J by 4 bases, with 11 bases of the junction left unmatched. Germline V CDR1 and CDR2: MDHEN, SYDVKM. CDR3 in DNA: TGTGCCAGCAGTTGGCTCGTTGCGGGAGCCCCAGATACGCAGTATTTT. This translates into CASSWLVAGAPDTQYF.

This chain joins TRBV7-3 and TRBJ1-2; D is unresolved. V shed 3 bases and J shed 0 bases, with 8 bases lying between them. Germline V gene lookup returns CDR1 SGHTA and CDR2 FQGTGA. The CDR3 totals 14 residues. The CDR3 loop is CASSLTPTNYGYTF. The CDR3 DNA is TGTGCCAGCAGCTTGACACCCACTAACTATGGCTACACCTTC.

In its sample, this clonotype was seen many times. The rearrangement links TRBV5-1 to TRBJ2-1, with D uncertain. The CDR3 totals 12 residues. Germline assignment: CDR1 SGHRS and CDR2 YFSETQ. With 0 bases removed from V and 9 bases from J, the gap between germline ends came to 7 bases. The CDR3 spells CASSLGGGEQFF. The CDR3 nucleotides are TGCGCCAGCAGCTTGGGGGGTGGTGAGCAGTTCTTC.

The chain couples TRBV4-1 to TRBJ2-2; D gene unclear. With 2 bases removed from V and 0 bases from J, the gap between germline ends came to 10 bases. The CDR3 is made up of 16 amino acids. Germline assignment: CDR1 MGHRA and CDR2 YSYEKL. CDR3 DNA sequence: TGCGCCAGCAGCCAACATGGTAGGGCGAACACCGGGGAGCTGTTTTTT. Translation: CASSQHGRANTGELFF.

The chain uses TRBV18 and TRBJ2-3; 7 bases line up with TRBD1. V was pared by 6 bases and J by 2 bases, with 8 bases of the junction left unmatched. The germline V gene encodes CDR1 KGHSH and CDR2 LQKENI. The CDR3 is made up of 15 amino acids. CDR3 sequence: CASSLRTGYTDTQYF. CDR3 sequence (DNA): TGTGCCAGCTCTCTGCGGACAGGATACACAGATACGCAGTATTTT.

This clonotype was observed a few times. J is TRBJ2-7 and V is TRBV3-1, with 9 nucleotides matching TRBD2. V trimming: 0 bases; J trimming: 4 bases; junction bases outside the gene matches: 13. The CDR3 contains 18 residues. Germline V gives CDR1 LGHDT, CDR2 YNNKEL (reference sequence). The CDR3 reads CASSQDTTLAGTWYEQYF. The CDR3 nucleotides are TGTGCCAGCAGCCAAGATACCACCCTAGCGGGAACCTGGTACGAGCAGTACTTC.

This chain links TRBV20-1 with TRBJ2-1, with D possibly TRBD2 on 5 matching bases. Deletions cut 3 bases from V and 3 bases from J, with 12 bases between. This CDR3 has 14 residues. The germline V gene encodes CDR1 DFQATT and CDR2 SNEGSKA (reference sequence). CDR3 protein: CSASRGVLYNEQFF. For the CDR3, the DNA is TGCAGTGCTAGCCGGGGAGTCCTCTACAATGAGCAGTTCTTC.